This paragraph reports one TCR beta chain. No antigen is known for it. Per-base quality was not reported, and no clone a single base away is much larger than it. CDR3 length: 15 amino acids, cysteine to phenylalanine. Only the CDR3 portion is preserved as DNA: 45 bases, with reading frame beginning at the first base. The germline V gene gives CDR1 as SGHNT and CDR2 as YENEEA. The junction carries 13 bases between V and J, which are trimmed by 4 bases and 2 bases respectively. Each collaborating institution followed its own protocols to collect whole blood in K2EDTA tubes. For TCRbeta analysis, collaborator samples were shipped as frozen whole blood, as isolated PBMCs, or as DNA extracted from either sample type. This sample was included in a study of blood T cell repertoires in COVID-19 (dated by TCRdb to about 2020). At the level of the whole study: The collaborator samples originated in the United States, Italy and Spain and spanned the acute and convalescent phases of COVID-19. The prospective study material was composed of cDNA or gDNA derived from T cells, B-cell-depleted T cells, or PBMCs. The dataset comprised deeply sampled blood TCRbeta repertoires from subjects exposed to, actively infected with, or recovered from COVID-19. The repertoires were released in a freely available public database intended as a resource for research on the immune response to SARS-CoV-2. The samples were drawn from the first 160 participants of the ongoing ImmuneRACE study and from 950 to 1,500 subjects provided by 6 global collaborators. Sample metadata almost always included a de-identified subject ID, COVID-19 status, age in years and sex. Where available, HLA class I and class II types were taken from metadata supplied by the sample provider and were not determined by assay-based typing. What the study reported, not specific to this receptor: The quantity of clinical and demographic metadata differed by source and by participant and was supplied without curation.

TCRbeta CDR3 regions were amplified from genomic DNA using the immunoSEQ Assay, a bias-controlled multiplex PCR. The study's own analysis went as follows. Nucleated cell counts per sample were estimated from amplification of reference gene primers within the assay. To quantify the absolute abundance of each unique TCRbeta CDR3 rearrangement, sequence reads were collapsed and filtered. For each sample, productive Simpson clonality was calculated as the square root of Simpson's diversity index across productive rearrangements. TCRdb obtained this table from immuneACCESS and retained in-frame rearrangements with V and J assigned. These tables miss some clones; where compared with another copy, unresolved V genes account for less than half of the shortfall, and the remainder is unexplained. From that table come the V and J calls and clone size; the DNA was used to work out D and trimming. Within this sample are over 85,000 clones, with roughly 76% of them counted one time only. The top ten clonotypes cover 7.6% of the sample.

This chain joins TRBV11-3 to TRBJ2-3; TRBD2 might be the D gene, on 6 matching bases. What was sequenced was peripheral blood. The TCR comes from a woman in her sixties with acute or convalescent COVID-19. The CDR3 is CASSSAGGSTDTQYF. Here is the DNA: TGTGCCAGCAGCTCCGCCGGGGGTTCCACAGATACGCAGTATTTT.